This T cell receptor (beta chain) appears in the sequencing data of a study of blood T cell repertoires in COVID-19. Study at large: Material from acute and convalescent COVID-19 was sourced from the United States, Italy and Spain. PBMCs, B-cell-depleted T cells, or T cells were the source of the cDNA or gDNA that made up the material.

This CDR3 has 15 amino acids. Germline CDR1 is MNHEY and CDR2 is SVGAGI. V was trimmed by 8 bases and J by 0 bases, leaving 14 bases between them. This clone was picked up one time. The Seattle patients joined while their infection was active and were tracked longitudinally afterward. As originally analysed: Amplification from reference gene primers served as the basis for estimated nucleated cell counts. TCRdb keeps only in-frame clones here, not all; method: immunoSEQ multiplex PCR. For V, J and clone size, that table is used; D and trimming come from the DNA. Of about 170,000 clones detected, around 81% appear once; the ten largest clones hold approximately 8.2%.

The rearrangement links TRBV6-5 to TRBJ1-5; D is undetermined. Sequenced: peripheral blood. This sequence originates from a woman older than 75 with COVID-19, enrolled during active disease. As DNA, the CDR3 is TGTGCCAGCGGGCGGGAGTTTGATAGCAATCAGCCCCAGCATTTT. Translating it yields CASGREFDSNQPQHF.